This TCR beta chain was sequenced for a study of OX40 agonist ivuxolimab in advanced cancers. Study background: Those enrolled were 70% to 85% male, with a mean age of roughly 60 years and ages from roughly 23 to 80.

Worth noting for this clone: As yet, its antigen is unknown.

Assay used: immunoSEQ multiplex PCR; TCRdb lists only in-frame clones, some missing. The data show about 72,000 clones, around 90% seen once. Deletions cut 3 bases from V and 3 bases from J, with 12 bases between. Looked up from germline, CDR1 is LGHNA and CDR2 is YNFKEQ. This CDR3 has 14 amino acids. Findings and limits, study-wide: Among expanded peripheral T cells, antigen specificity went undetermined.

The sequenced sample was CD4+ or CD8+ T cells sorted from blood, obtained in a trial of the OX40 agonist ivuxolimab. The sequence derives from an adult with an advanced solid tumor such as melanoma, head and neck, liver or kidney cancer. The genes are TRBV4-2 and TRBJ2-7, with D possibly being TRBD2 (6 bases). The DNA for the CDR3 is TGTGCCAGCAGCCACGCGGACGGGAGCTACGAGCAGTACTTC. Protein product: CASSHADGSYEQYF.